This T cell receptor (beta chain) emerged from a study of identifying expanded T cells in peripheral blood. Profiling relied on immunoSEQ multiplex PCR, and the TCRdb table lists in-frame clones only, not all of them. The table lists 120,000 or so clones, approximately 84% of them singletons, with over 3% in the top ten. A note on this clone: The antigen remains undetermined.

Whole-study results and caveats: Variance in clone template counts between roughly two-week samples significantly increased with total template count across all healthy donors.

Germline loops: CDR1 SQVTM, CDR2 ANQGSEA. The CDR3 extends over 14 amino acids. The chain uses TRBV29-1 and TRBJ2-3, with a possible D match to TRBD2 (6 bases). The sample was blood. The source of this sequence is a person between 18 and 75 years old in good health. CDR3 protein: CSDTPGGAADTQYF. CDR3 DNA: TGCAGTGATACCCCCGGGGGTGCCGCAGATACGCAGTATTTT.